A selection of T cell receptor beta chains follows, all from one sample in a study of blood T cell repertoires in COVID-19. Measured with immunoSEQ multiplex PCR; TCRdb has only the in-frame clones, and not every one. The sample lists 200,000 to 250,000 clones; about 88% were seen once. Sample: PBMCs or T cells enriched from blood (not recorded which). The source of these receptors is a woman between 45 and 60 years old who had recovered from COVID-19. CDR3s include the opening cysteine and the closing phenylalanine or tryptophan. A D gene is named only where the DNA matches it firmly. Clone sizes are given selectively: once, few, many, or a class where the clone is expanded.

J: TRBJ1-2; D: TRBD1; size: -; V: TRBV11-2; DNA: TGTGCCAGCAGCTTGGGGGACAGGTACTATGGCTACACCTTC; CDR3: CASSLGDRYYGYTF
J: TRBJ1-2; D: TRBD1; size: -; V: TRBV15; DNA: TGTGCCACCAGCAGGTTTACAGGGGGCGTCTATGGCTACACCTTC; CDR3: CATSRFTGGVYGYTF
J: TRBJ2-1; D: TRBD1; size: -; V: TRBV7-9; DNA: TGTGCCAGCAGCTCGAGGCCGGGACAGGGGTCATACAATGAGCAGTTCTTC; CDR3: CASSSRPGQGSYNEQFF
J: TRBJ2-3; D: TRBD2; size: -; V: TRBV7-9; DNA: TGTGCCAGCAGCTTGGGTGCTAGCGGGCATCGCACAGATACGCAGTATTTT; CDR3: CASSLGASGHRTDTQYF
J: TRBJ2-2; D: -; size: many; V: TRBV19; DNA: TGTGCCAGTAGTATAGGCACGAGGGCCTGGACCGGGGAGCTGTTTTTT; CDR3: CASSIGTRAWTGELFF
J: TRBJ1-5; D: -; size: -; V: TRBV19; DNA: TGTGCCAGTAGTATTATTGGCAATCAGCCCCAGCATTTT; CDR3: CASSIIGNQPQHF
J: TRBJ2-2; D: -; size: -; V: TRBV15; DNA: TGTGCCACCAGCAGATTTCAAGGCAGGGAAAAGACCGGGGAGCTGTTTTTT; CDR3: CATSRFQGREKTGELFF
J: TRBJ2-3; D: -; size: once; V: TRBV28; DNA: TGTGCCAGCAGTTTTAGGGGGGGAACAGATACGCAGTATTTT; CDR3: CASSFRGGTDTQYF
J: TRBJ1-5; D: TRBD1; size: -; V: TRBV6-2/TRBV6-3; DNA: TGTGCCAGCAGTTCTCAGGGGGCGGGCCAGCCCCAGCATTTT; CDR3: CASSSQGAGQPQHF
J: TRBJ1-1; D: TRBD1; size: -; V: TRBV19; DNA: TGTGCCAGTAGTATCAGGGGGCTGGTTAACACTGAAGCTTTCTTT; CDR3: CASSIRGLVNTEAFF
J: TRBJ2-3; D: TRBD2; size: -; V: TRBV28; DNA: TGTGCCAGCAGTCCATCTAGGACTAGCGCAGATACGCAGTATTTT; CDR3: CASSPSRTSADTQYF
J: TRBJ1-4; D: TRBD1; size: -; V: TRBV4-3; DNA: TGCGCCAGCAGCCATGGATCAACAGGGGGTGTGGAACTGTTTTTT; CDR3: CASSHGSTGGVELFF
J: TRBJ2-7; D: TRBD2; size: once; V: TRBV7-9; DNA: TGTGCCAGCAGCTTAACGTTCGATAGCGGGATGAACTACGAGCAGTACTTC; CDR3: CASSLTFDSGMNYEQYF
J: TRBJ2-7; D: -; size: -; V: TRBV6-5; DNA: TGTGCCAGCAGTTACTCGATAGACACGAACTACGAGCAGTACTTC; CDR3: CASSYSIDTNYEQYF
J: TRBJ2-1; D: TRBD2; size: -; V: TRBV27; DNA: TGTGCCAGCAGATCCGAGACTAGCGGGTCCTACAATGAGCAGTTCTTC; CDR3: CASRSETSGSYNEQFF
J: TRBJ2-3; D: TRBD2; size: -; V: TRBV9; DNA: TGTGCCAGCAGCGTAAGTCATGGCGGGAGGGGAACAGATACGCAGTATTTT; CDR3: CASSVSHGGRGTDTQYF
J: TRBJ2-1; D: -; size: many; V: TRBV7-3; DNA: TGTGCCAGCAGCTTAACGCCTAGCGTTCCCGGCAATGAGCAGTTCTTC; CDR3: CASSLTPSVPGNEQFF
J: TRBJ2-5; D: -; size: -; V: TRBV5-4; DNA: TGTGCCAGCAGCGACCCCGGGACTCGGAGGGAGACCCAGTACTTC; CDR3: CASSDPGTRRETQYF
J: TRBJ1-4; D: TRBD1; size: once; V: TRBV27; DNA: TGTGCCAGCAGTGTCACAGGGGGCTCGAGTGAAAAACTGTTTTTT; CDR3: CASSVTGGSSEKLFF
J: TRBJ1-4; D: -; size: -; V: TRBV10-3; DNA: TGTGCCATCAGAAAAGACAGCCGTAATGAAAAACTGTTTTTT; CDR3: CAIRKDSRNEKLFF
J: TRBJ1-6; D: -; size: -; V: TRBV2; DNA: TGTGCCAGTCGACCGGGGGTTAATTCACCCCTCCACTTT; CDR3: CASRPGVNSPLHF
J: TRBJ2-5; D: -; size: -; V: TRBV5-1; DNA: TGCGCCAGCAGCTTGGAAACTAGTTTTTCACCCCAGTACTTC; CDR3: CASSLETSFSPQYF
J: TRBJ1-4; D: TRBD1; size: -; V: TRBV7-2; DNA: TGTGCCAGCAGCCCAGGGGGAACTAATGAAAAACTGTTTTTT; CDR3: CASSPGGTNEKLFF
J: TRBJ2-3; D: -; size: -; V: TRBV9; DNA: TGTGCCAGCAGCGCCCGGGGGGATACGCAGTATTTT; CDR3: CASSARGDTQYF
J: TRBJ1-2; D: TRBD1; size: -; V: TRBV9; DNA: TGTGCCAGCAGCGCGGGGACAGGGGCGCGTCCTGGCTACACCTTC; CDR3: CASSAGTGARPGYTF
J: TRBJ1-1; D: -; size: -; V: TRBV28; DNA: TGTGCCACCACCTTGAGGCTTGGAGTCGCTGAAGCTTTCTTT; CDR3: CATTLRLGVAEAFF
J: TRBJ1-3; D: -; size: -; V: TRBV3-1/TRBV3-2; DNA: TGTGCCAGCAGCCGACAGGGAAACACCATATATTTT; CDR3: CASSRQGNTIYF
J: TRBJ1-3; D: -; size: -; V: TRBV7-2; DNA: TGTGCCAGCACCCCTAAAGGGCGCCCGGGGGGTGGAAACACCATATATTTT; CDR3: CASTPKGRPGGGNTIYF
J: TRBJ1-6; D: TRBD1; size: few; V: TRBV20-1; DNA: TGCAGTGCTAGTTCGACAGGGGAGGACGCTTATTCACCCCTCCACTTT; CDR3: CSASSTGEDAYSPLHF
J: TRBJ2-1; D: TRBD2; size: -; V: TRBV12-5; DNA: TGTGCTAGTGGCCCGGGACTAGCGCCCTACAATGAGCAGTTCTTC; CDR3: CASGPGLAPYNEQFF
J: TRBJ1-1; D: TRBD1; size: -; V: TRBV5-1; DNA: TGCGCCAGCAGCTTGGGGGCAGGGGGCAGATCCACGCCTGAAGCTTTCTTT; CDR3: CASSLGAGGRSTPEAFF
J: TRBJ1-2; D: TRBD1; size: -; V: TRBV15; DNA: TGTGCCACCAGTGGACAGGGTCGGTATGGCTACACCTTC; CDR3: CATSGQGRYGYTF
J: TRBJ2-2; D: TRBD2; size: -; V: TRBV9; DNA: TGTGCCAGCAGCGTAGTTGCTAGCGGCACCTTAACCGGGGAGCTGTTTTTT; CDR3: CASSVVASGTLTGELFF
J: TRBJ2-3; D: -; size: -; V: TRBV21-1; DNA: TGTGCCAGCGGCGGGGGCCGCACAGATACGCAGTATTTT; CDR3: CASGGGRTDTQYF
J: TRBJ1-2; D: TRBD1; size: -; V: TRBV5-4; DNA: TGTGCCAGCAGCTTCAGGGACAGGGAAAACTATGGCTACACCTTC; CDR3: CASSFRDRENYGYTF
J: TRBJ2-7; D: -; size: -; V: TRBV28; DNA: TGTGCCAGCAGTTTCAGGCAGAACGAGCAGTACTTC; CDR3: CASSFRQNEQYF
J: TRBJ2-3; D: TRBD2; size: -; V: TRBV5-1; DNA: TGCGCCAGCAGCTTGCTGTTGCGTGGACTAGCGGAGCCCAGACACACAGATACGCAGTATTTT; CDR3: CASSLLLRGLAEPRHTDTQYF
J: TRBJ1-1; D: -; size: -; V: TRBV11-3; DNA: TGTGCCAGCAGCCCCGGAGTGGAGACTGAAGCTTTCTTT; CDR3: CASSPGVETEAFF
J: TRBJ2-7; D: -; size: -; V: TRBV5-6; DNA: TGTGCCACAAAGAATCCGCCGGGACATTCTTGTGAGCAGTACTTC; CDR3: CATKNPPGHSCEQYF
J: TRBJ1-5; D: -; size: -; V: TRBV4-1; DNA: TGCGCCAGCAGCCAAACCCAGGGTCTAGATCGGCCCCAGCATTTT; CDR3: CASSQTQGLDRPQHF
J: TRBJ1-6; D: -; size: -; V: TRBV28; DNA: TGTGCCAGCAACTCACGGGGGGCGGGTTATAATTCACCCCTCCACTTT; CDR3: CASNSRGAGYNSPLHF
J: TRBJ2-5; D: TRBD1; size: -; V: TRBV28; DNA: TGTGCCAGCAGTGAAGGACAGGTCCAATTAGAGACCCAGTACTTC; CDR3: CASSEGQVQLETQYF